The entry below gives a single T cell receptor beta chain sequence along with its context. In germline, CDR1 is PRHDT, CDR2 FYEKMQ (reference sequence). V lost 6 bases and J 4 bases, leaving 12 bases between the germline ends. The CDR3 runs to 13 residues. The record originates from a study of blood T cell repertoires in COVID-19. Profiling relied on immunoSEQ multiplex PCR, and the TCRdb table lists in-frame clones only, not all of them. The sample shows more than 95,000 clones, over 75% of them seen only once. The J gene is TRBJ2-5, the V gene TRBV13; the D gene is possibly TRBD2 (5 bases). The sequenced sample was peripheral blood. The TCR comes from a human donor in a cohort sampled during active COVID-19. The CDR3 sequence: CASSGPEGETQYF. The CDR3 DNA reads TGTGCCAGCAGTGGGCCCGAGGGAGAGACCCAGTACTTC.